This entry concerns a single T cell receptor beta chain. Its cognate antigen is unknown. This specimen belongs to a study of T cell responses to AZD1222 COVID-19 vaccine. This table comes from immunoSEQ multiplex PCR, and its TCRdb copy is limited to in-frame clones, with some not included. Here the sample spans under 150,000 clones, about 91% being singletons. Findings and caveats of the study: Vaccine-related CD4 TCRs covered spike, predominating at 160-218 and 743-854.

This CDR3 is 12 amino acids long. Looked up from germline, CDR1 is ENHRY and CDR2 is SYGVKD. V lost 8 bases to trimming and J lost 2 bases, with 9 bases between them. J is TRBJ2-5 and V is TRBV10-3; TRBD1 is a possible D gene (6 bases). The sequencing here drew on peripheral blood, taken on day 0 of AZD1222 vaccination. This TCR was recovered from an adult in good health. CDR3 protein: CAISGAQETQYF. As DNA, the CDR3 is TGTGCCATCTCAGGGGCGCAAGAGACCCAGTACTTC.